These 4 T cell receptor beta chains share one sample of origin, sequenced in a study of CXCR3-negative and CXCR3-positive naive CD8 T cells. General study points: Naive cells positive for CXCR3 carried more hydrophobic TRB CDR3s than CXCR3-negative ones.

The libraries of TRB cDNA were prepared using 5' RACE with UMI labels. TCRdb reworked the 5' RACE reads into one entry per CDR3 protein, no DNA. Seen in this sample are some 150,000 distinct CDR3 sequences; the ten most common clones hold around 0.5%. These receptors lack a known antigen. The source material was naive CXCR3+ CD8+ T cells from blood. Regarding subset: CD45RO-CCR7+CD27+CD95- naive CD8+ T cells expressing CXCR3 (TNR3+). Every receptor here comes from a human donor in good health. Some clones in this sample may be carry-over from other donors' samples.

The V gene is TRBV12-3 or TRBV12-4, the J gene TRBJ2-7; no DNA is available, so the TRBD1 call from TCRdb remains unchecked. The CDR3 length is 15 residues. The CDR3 is CASSLAGTGFNEQYF.

The CDR3 spells CSVRLAAGELFF. The J gene is TRBJ2-2, the V gene TRBV29-1; lacking DNA, the TRBD2 call made by TCRdb goes unchecked. Germline lookup yields CDR1 SQVTM and CDR2 ANQGSEA. The CDR3 spans 12 residues.

The chain joins TRBV29-1 to TRBJ2-1; TCRdb selects TRBD2, and the lack of DNA leaves this call unchecked. The CDR3 covers 13 residues. Germline values: CDR1 SQVTM, CDR2 ANQGSEA. CDR3 amino acids: CSVGSGSGNEQFF.

V and J are TRBV5-5 and TRBJ2-7; checking the TCRdb D call of TRBD1 is not possible without DNA. In germline, CDR1 is SGHKS, CDR2 YYEKEE (reference sequence). The CDR3 is 15 residues long. CDR3: CASSSGVTSSYEQYF.